This T cell receptor beta chain was recovered during a study of T cell responses to AZD1222 COVID-19 vaccine. Libraries were prepared by immunoSEQ multiplex PCR; TCRdb keeps only in-frame clonotypes and omits some of them. Among over 110,000 clones listed, roughly 90% were seen once. Trimming stripped 3 bases from V and 2 bases from J, with 10 bases between. This CDR3 is 14 amino acids long. Germline CDR1 KGHSH, CDR2 LQKENI. Study findings and constraints: Unmutated variant regions are reportedly the target of nearly half of TCRs that are spike-specific.

About this clone: The antigen remains unidentified.

The source of this sequence is an adult in good health. The chain uses TRBV18 and TRBJ1-1, with D possibly TRBD1 on 5 matching bases. The material sequenced was peripheral blood, taken on day 0 of AZD1222 vaccination. The CDR3 sequence: CASSPGRSNTEAFF. The CDR3 DNA sequence: TGTGCCAGCTCACCGGGACGTAGTAACACTGAAGCTTTCTTT.